Each of the 32 T cell receptor beta chains below was sequenced from the same sample in a study of shared clonotypes between healthy human individuals. Generated by immunoSEQ multiplex PCR, the TCRdb table keeps only in-frame clones and is missing some. This table holds 2,100,000 or so clones, about 94% found once. The sample consisted of naive CD4+ T cells sorted from blood. The subset here: CD45RA+ positively selected. The receptor set was obtained from a man aged 18 to 29 in good health.

Concerning this clone itself: The same CDR3 also results from other DNA sequences found in this sample. The chain uses TRBV7-2 and TRBJ1-5; D might be TRBD1 (6 bases). Trimming removed 2 bases from V and 4 bases from J, with 9 bases in between. Germline CDR1 SGHTA, CDR2 FQGNSA. CDR3 length: 14 residues. The DNA for the CDR3 is TGTGCCAGCAGCTTAACCAGGGGTAATCAGCCCCAGCATTTT. Translating gives CASSLTRGNQPQHF.

V is TRBV10-2 and J is TRBJ2-2; D gene uncertain. Germline V lookup: CDR1 WSHSY, CDR2 SAAADI. This CDR3 comprises 16 residues. With 3 bases removed from V and 2 bases from J, the gap between germline ends came to 13 bases. The CDR3 DNA sequence: TGCGCCAGCAGTGAACCCCTCCCGGGTAACACCGGGGAGCTGTTTTTT. Protein sequence: CASSEPLPGNTGELFF.

The chain recombines TRBV6-6 with TRBJ1-5; a weak D match, TRBD1 (5 bases). The germline gives CDR1 MNHNY, CDR2 SVGAGI (reference sequence). The CDR3 runs 13 residues. Trimming left V 7 bases short and J 4 bases short, with 11 bases between. CDR3 nucleotides: TGTGCCAGCATCAGGGAGGCGAATCAGCCCCAGCATTTT. Amino acids: CASIREANQPQHF.

The gene calls are TRBV11-3 and TRBJ1-3; D is ambiguous. This CDR3 is 18 amino acids long. Germline CDR1 and CDR2: SGHNT and YENEEA. Trimming shortened V by 3 bases and J by 0 bases, and 18 bases separated the two germline ends. CDR3 DNA sequence: TGTGCCAGCAGCTTGAGGACGGGGAATTTAAACTCTGGAAACACCATATATTTT. It yields the protein CASSLRTGNLNSGNTIYF.

For this clone: Other DNA sequences within the sample encode an identical CDR3. The rearrangement uses TRBV30 and TRBJ1-5; D is uncertain. CDR1 and CDR2 (germline): GTSNPN, SVGIG (reference sequence). The CDR3 loop spans 13 amino acids. Trimming cost V 2 bases and J 4 bases, with 9 bases left between them. CDR3 in DNA: TGTGCCTGGAGTACCGGTGGGAATCAGCCCCAGCATTTT. Amino acids: CAWSTGGNQPQHF.

The chain employs TRBV6-1 and TRBJ1-5; a weak D match, TRBD1 (6 bases). Germline V gives CDR1 MNHNS, CDR2 SASEGT. The CDR3 spans 16 residues. Trimming took off 2 bases at V and 7 bases at J, with 18 bases between the two ends. This chain's CDR3 is CASSEMNRGQRQPQHF. CDR3 coding DNA: TGTGCCAGCAGTGAAATGAATAGGGGACAAAGGCAGCCCCAGCATTTT.

The V gene is TRBV7-9, the J gene TRBJ1-1, with D possibly being TRBD1 (6 bases). Germline V lookup: CDR1 SEHNR, CDR2 FQNEAQ (reference sequence). The CDR3 covers 15 residues. With 3 bases removed from V and 0 bases from J, the gap between germline ends came to 11 bases. The CDR3: CASSFGQPMNTEAFF. CDR3 in DNA: TGTGCCAGCAGCTTTGGACAGCCCATGAACACTGAAGCTTTCTTT.

The rearrangement joins TRBV5-5 to TRBJ1-5, with 7 bases fitting TRBD1. CDR1 is SGHKS and CDR2 is YYEKEE in the germline V gene (reference sequence). CDR3 length equals 15 residues. V lost 0 bases, J lost 7 bases, and 7 bases stayed unmatched. CDR3 residues: CASSLVWDSRQPQHF. The CDR3 DNA sequence: TGTGCCAGCAGCTTGGTGTGGGACAGTCGGCAGCCCCAGCATTTT. Full variable domain (rest looked up from reference TRBV5-5 and TRBJ1-5): DAGVTQSPTHLIKTRGQQVTLRCSPISGHKSVSWYQQVLGQGPQFIFQYYEKEERGRGNFPDRFSARQFPNYSSELNVNALLLGDSALYLCASSLVWDSRQPQHFGDGTRLSIL.

V and J are TRBV6-4 and TRBJ2-1; TRBD2 matches at 7 bases. Germline CDR1 is MRHNA and CDR2 is SNTAGT. V was clipped by 0 bases and J by 4 bases; unmatched bases: 3. The CDR3 is 15 amino acids. CDR3 DNA: TGTGCCAGCAGTGACTCGTGGGGGGGGTACAATGAGCAGTTCTTC. Translation gives CASSDSWGGYNEQFF.

This clone appeared once. Within the sample, other DNA sequences also encode this same CDR3. The rearrangement uses TRBV10-3 and TRBJ2-7; 11 bases align to TRBD2. Germline CDR1 and CDR2: ENHRY and SYGVKD. The CDR3 runs to 15 residues. The V gene end was trimmed by 6 bases and the J gene end by 0 bases; junction bases not matched to a gene: 4. CDR3 protein: CAISAGTSGSYEQYF. Written as DNA, the CDR3 is TGTGCCATCAGCGCCGGGACTAGCGGCTCCTACGAGCAGTACTTC.

The chain has TRBV4-3 and TRBJ2-2; D ambiguous. In germline, CDR1 is LGHNA, CDR2 YSLEER. V was clipped by 0 bases and J by 4 bases, with 9 bases between them. The CDR3 length is 15 residues. The CDR3 region is CASSQEGVSTGELFF. The CDR3 nucleotides are TGCGCCAGCAGCCAAGAAGGCGTATCCACCGGGGAGCTGTTTTTT.

V is TRBV6-1 and J is TRBJ2-1; TRBD1 aligns across 7 bases. J was trimmed by 6 bases and V by 6 bases; bases with no gene match: 5. The CDR3 length is 13 residues. Germline V gene sequence: CDR1 MNHNS, CDR2 SASEGT. CDR3 DNA sequence: TGTGCCAGCAGCATGACAGGGTTCAATGAGCAGTTCTTC. Translating gives CASSMTGFNEQFF.

The chain joins TRBV19 to TRBJ2-2; 7 nucleotides agree with TRBD1. V shed 5 bases and J 6 bases; nucleotides not matched to a gene: 3. The CDR3 runs 13 residues. Germline CDR1 LNHDA, CDR2 SQIVND (reference sequence). DNA for the CDR3: TGTGCCAGTAGTTTCGGACAGGCCGGGGAGCTGTTTTTT. It yields the protein CASSFGQAGELFF.

The V call is TRBV4-1, the J call TRBJ1-3, with D unresolved. The length of the CDR3 is 16 residues. Trimming pared 0 bases from V and 0 bases from J, leaving 9 bases between. Germline CDR1 is MGHRA and CDR2 is YSYEKL. DNA of the CDR3: TGCGCCAGCAGCCAAGATCGAATAGTCTCTGGAAACACCATATATTTT. As protein: CASSQDRIVSGNTIYF.

Here the CDR3 DNA reads TGTGCCAGCAGTTTCTTGGGGTCCTACGAGCAGTACTTC. Translated: CASSFLGSYEQYF. The chain is built from TRBV27 and TRBJ2-7; D gene uncertain. V gave up 3 bases and J gave up 1 base, with 7 bases separating them. This CDR3 region has 13 residues. The germline CDR1 and CDR2 sequences are MNHEY and SMNVEV (reference sequence).

This clone was counted a single time. CDR3 bases: TGTGCCAGCAGTAGGACGAAGAACACTGAAGCTTTCTTT. Translated, it gives CASSRTKNTEAFF. The chain combines TRBV28 with TRBJ1-1; D not certain. The CDR3 sequence is 13 residues long. The V gene's germline CDR1 is MDHEN and CDR2 SYDVKM. Trimming took 5 bases from V and 1 from J, leaving 8 bases between them. Variable domain in full (rest from reference TRBV28 and TRBJ1-1): DVKVTQSSRYLVKRTGEKVFLECVQDMDHENMFWYRQDPGLGLRLIYFSYDVKMKEKGDIPEGYSVSREKKERFSLILESASTNQTSMYLCASSRTKNTEAFFGQGTRLTVV.

This clone was recorded once. The chain employs TRBV7-2 and TRBJ2-1; TRBD2 might be the D (5 bases). Germline V gives CDR1 SGHTA, CDR2 FQGNSA. The CDR3 contains 14 residues. Between the trimmed V and J ends, which lost 1 base and 7 bases, there was a span of 11 bases. The CDR3 DNA reads TGTGCCAGCAGCTTAGAGTGGCCGGGGAATGAGCAGTTCTTC. Translation gives CASSLEWPGNEQFF.

The chain recombines TRBV7-6 with TRBJ2-6; a weak D match, TRBD1 (5 bases). Germline values: CDR1 SGHVS, CDR2 FNYEAQ. CDR3 length: 18 residues. V was trimmed by 5 bases and J by 0 bases, leaving 17 bases between them. CDR3 amino acids: CASSVRTPYRSGANVLTF. Here the CDR3 DNA reads TGTGCCAGCAGCGTTCGGACACCGTACCGCTCTGGGGCCAACGTCCTGACTTTC.

The chain recombines TRBV2 with TRBJ2-7, with TRBD2 identical over 9 bases. Germline assignment: CDR1 SNHLY and CDR2 FYNNEI. V dropped 7 bases and J dropped 6; count of bases not matched to a gene: 22. The CDR3 is 18 amino acids. CDR3 sequence: CASNYRGVGGGRDREQYF. The CDR3 coding sequence is TGTGCCAGCAACTACAGGGGCGTCGGTGGCGGGAGGGACCGCGAGCAGTACTTC.

CDR3 in DNA: TGCGCCAGCAGCAGCTTGGGTGGACCGGAGTTCTTC. Its translation is CASSSLGGPEFF. The chain joins TRBV5-1 to TRBJ2-1; D is unclear. This CDR3 spans 12 amino acids. The V end lost 4 bases, the J end lost 14 bases, and 16 bases lay between the germline ends. Germline CDR1 reads SGHRS; CDR2 reads YFSETQ.

The V and J genes are TRBV27 and TRBJ1-3; no definite D call. The germline gives CDR1 MNHEY, CDR2 SMNVEV (reference sequence). Trimming left V 3 bases short and J 0 bases short, with 12 bases between. The CDR3 is 16 residues long. The CDR3 bases are TGTGCCAGCAGTTTTTCCGGGGTATCCTCTGGAAACACCATATATTTT. It yields the protein CASSFSGVSSGNTIYF.

This chain links TRBV6-1 with TRBJ1-2; 11 bases map to TRBD1. This CDR3 is 19 amino acids long. Per the germline V gene, CDR1 is MNHNS and CDR2 is SASEGT. With 4 bases clipped from V and 7 bases from J, the junction kept 20 bases outside the gene matches. The DNA for the CDR3 is TGTGCCAGCAGTGCCTTATCCCCCGGACAGGGGGCGGGAAGTTTTGGCTACACCTTC. This gives the protein CASSALSPGQGAGSFGYTF.

The CDR3 loop reads CASSLVTGSNEKLFF. DNA of the CDR3: TGTGCCAGCAGTTTAGTCACAGGGTCAAATGAAAAACTGTTTTTT. The genes are TRBV28 and TRBJ1-4; D possibly corresponds to TRBD1 (6 bases). This CDR3 has 15 amino acids. The germline V gene has CDR1 MDHEN and CDR2 SYDVKM. Trimming took off 2 bases at V and 5 bases at J, with 12 bases between the two ends.

The chain employs TRBV5-1 and TRBJ2-3; the match to TRBD2 covers 15 bases. The CDR3 has 19 residues. Germline CDR1 is SGHRS and CDR2 is YFSETQ. The V segment lost 4 bases and the J segment 1 base; nucleotides outside the gene matches: 10. Here the CDR3 DNA reads TGCGCCAGCAGCCGGGGACTAGCGGGGGGCGTAATCGGCACAGATACGCAGTATTTT. This gives the protein CASSRGLAGGVIGTDTQYF.

The V gene is TRBV30, the J gene TRBJ1-6; 9 bases agree with TRBD1. From germline, CDR1 is GTSNPN and CDR2 SVGIG (reference sequence). V shed 0 bases, J shed 8 bases, and the junction held 8 bases outside the gene matches. The CDR3 consists of 16 residues. The CDR3 region is CAWSVLSGTGYSPLHF. In DNA form, the CDR3 reads TGTGCCTGGAGTGTACTAAGCGGGACAGGGTATTCACCCCTCCACTTT.

About this clone itself: Different DNA sequences within this sample yield the same CDR3. V and J are TRBV27 and TRBJ1-5; D is ambiguous. The CDR3 is 15 residues long. V gave up 3 bases and J gave up 2 bases, with 11 bases separating them. The germline V gene encodes CDR1 MNHEY and CDR2 SMNVEV (reference sequence). DNA for the CDR3: TGTGCCAGCAGTTTGGAAGGGCAGGGCAATCAGCCCCAGCATTTT. Its protein product is CASSLEGQGNQPQHF.

The rearrangement uses TRBV19 and TRBJ2-4; no reliable D call. The CDR3 spans 15 residues. V lost 6 bases to trimming and J lost 0 bases, with 12 bases between them. The V gene's germline CDR1 is LNHDA and CDR2 SQIVND (reference sequence). In nucleotides, the CDR3 is TGTGCCAGTAGCGAGACGGGCATAGCCAAAAACATTCAGTACTTC. This encodes CASSETGIAKNIQYF.

The J gene is TRBJ1-6, the V gene TRBV30, with 11 bases aligning to TRBD1. Germline CDR1 reads GTSNPN; CDR2 reads SVGIG (reference sequence). This CDR3 comprises 18 residues. V gave up 3 bases and J gave up 0 bases; unmatched junction bases: 7. CDR3 protein: CAWSPGTGGSSYNSPLHF. CDR3 nucleotide sequence: TGTGCCTGGAGCCCGGGGACAGGGGGGAGCTCCTATAATTCACCCCTCCACTTT.

The V call is TRBV30, the J call TRBJ1-6, with D perhaps matching TRBD1 (6 bases). Trimming shortened V by 1 base and J by 9 bases, and 13 bases separated the two germline ends. The CDR3 runs 14 residues. The V gene's germline CDR1 is GTSNPN and CDR2 SVGIG (reference sequence). The CDR3 coding sequence is TGTGCCTGGAGTGACAGGGTAGTTACTTCACCCCTCCACTTT. As protein: CAWSDRVVTSPLHF.

This chain uses TRBV6-7 with TRBJ1-1; D not certain. TRBV6-7 is filed as an ORF, its function uncertain. This CDR3 spans 11 amino acids. V lost 7 bases and J 7 bases, leaving 10 bases between the germline ends. CDR3: CASIGRIEAFF. The CDR3 region has the DNA TGTGCCAGCATCGGACGGATTGAAGCTTTCTTT.

This sequence joins TRBV29-1 and TRBJ1-3, with D possibly matching TRBD1 (6 bases). Germline values: CDR1 SQVTM, CDR2 ANQGSEA. The CDR3 consists of 13 residues. V shed 3 bases and J shed 1 base, with 7 bases lying between them. The CDR3 nucleotides read TGCAGCGTTGACCAGGGGTCTGGAAACACCATATATTTT. Protein sequence: CSVDQGSGNTIYF.

This chain connects TRBV6-5 to TRBJ1-3; D perhaps matches TRBD1 (5 bases). The V and J ends lost 6 bases and 8 bases respectively, with 14 bases between them. The germline V gene encodes CDR1 MNHEY and CDR2 SVGAGI. This CDR3 is 13 amino acids long. The CDR3, as DNA: TGTGCCAGCAGCAACGGGGGAGGTCACACCATATATTTT. This encodes CASSNGGGHTIYF.